A single sample gave rise to the 17 T cell receptor beta chains below, sequenced in a study of blood T cells in healthy people across ages. PCR was performed a second time for roughly 6 to 12 cycles using a sample-barcoded 5' primer and a J-beta primer mix. MiXCR, applied by TCRdb to the 5' RACE reads, yields one record per CDR3 protein. This table has roughly 700,000 distinct CDR3 sequences, roughly 25% appearing once. The sample was also reused in another study, on T cells of mothers and their children.

Sequences were obtained from blood. These receptors were collected from a boy younger than 18 in good health.

Concerning this clonotype itself: Germline and junction disagree at one end, which may indicate a read error. The V call is TRBV7-8, the J call TRBJ2-5, with 7 nucleotides matching TRBD2. Germline V gene lookup returns CDR1 SGHVS and CDR2 FQNEAQ. The CDR3 sequence is 15 residues long. The CDR3 loop is CASTLAGQGGETQYF. Here the CDR3 DNA reads TGTGCCAGCACCTTAGCGGGCCAAGGTGGAGAGACCCAGTACTTC.

The chain recombines TRBV12-3 or TRBV12-4 with TRBJ2-7; D is unclear. This CDR3 comprises 15 residues. Trimming stripped 7 bases from V and 5 bases from J, with 21 bases between. As DNA, the CDR3 is TGTGCCAGCAACGGATATCACCCCCACCGAAACGAGCAGTACTTC. Encoded protein: CASNGYHPHRNEQYF.

The chain employs TRBV28 and TRBJ2-7; tentative D call: TRBD1 (7 bases). Germline V gene sequence: CDR1 MDHEN, CDR2 SYDVKM. This CDR3 is built from 14 residues. Trimming removed 5 bases at V and 3 bases at J, with 14 bases between. The CDR3 sequence is CASSLAQGGYEQYF. In DNA, the CDR3 is TGTGCCAGCAGTCTCGCCCAGGGGGGCTACGAGCAGTACTTC.

In nucleotides, the CDR3 is TGCAGTGCCAGCGAGGTCCTCGGTGGGACAGCCTACGAGCAGTACTTC. This sequence encodes CSASEVLGGTAYEQYF. The chain employs TRBV20-1 and TRBJ2-7, with 7 positions matching TRBD1. Per the germline V gene, CDR1 is DFQATT and CDR2 is SNEGSKA (reference sequence). J lost 2 bases, V lost 6 bases, and 16 bases had no gene match. The CDR3 has 16 residues.

This clonotype has more than one count but fewer than ten. The chain uses TRBV9 and TRBJ2-1; D is perhaps TRBD2 (7 bases). Germline CDR1 SGDLS, CDR2 YYNGEE. The CDR3 consists of 16 residues. Trimming took 0 bases from V and 7 from J, leaving 17 bases between them. This CDR3 is CASSVGRGAEGNEQFF. As DNA, the CDR3 is TGTGCCAGCAGCGTAGGACGGGGGGCTGAAGGGAATGAGCAGTTCTTC.

The chain combines TRBV5-6 with TRBJ1-4, with D unclear. Trimming removed 3 bases at V and 1 base at J, with 4 bases between. This CDR3 has 13 amino acids. The germline V gene encodes CDR1 SGHDT and CDR2 YYEEEE. CDR3 in amino acids: CASSWITNEKLFF. CDR3 sequence (DNA): TGTGCCAGCAGCTGGATAACTAATGAAAAACTGTTTTTT.

The chain is built from TRBV5-1 and TRBJ2-2; no clear D. Germline assignment: CDR1 SGHRS and CDR2 YFSETQ. The length of the CDR3 is 12 residues. With 5 bases removed from V and 0 bases from J, the gap between germline ends came to 2 bases. This CDR3 reads CASRSNTGELFF. The CDR3 coding sequence is TGCGCCAGCAGGTCGAACACCGGGGAGCTGTTTTTT. Supplemented by reference TRBV5-1 and TRBJ2-2, the full variable domain reads KAGVTQTPRYLIKTRGQQVTLSCSPISGHRSVSWYQQTPGQGLQFLFEYFSETQRNKGNFPGRFSGRQFSNSRSEMNVSTLELGDSALYLCASRSNTGELFFGEGSRLTVL.

This clonotype has only a few counts. The chain recombines TRBV5-6 with TRBJ2-5; D is unclear. Trimming left V 1 base short and J 5 bases short, with 9 bases between. Per the germline V gene, CDR1 is SGHDT and CDR2 is YYEEEE. The CDR3 has 13 residues. CDR3 DNA sequence: TGTGCCAGCAGCTTGCCGGGTCGGGAGACCCAGTACTTC. Translating it yields CASSLPGRETQYF.

The V call is TRBV27, the J call TRBJ2-5, with no clear D. The ends were cut back, 6 bases at V and 5 bases at J, with 16 bases in the middle. Germline assignment: CDR1 MNHEY and CDR2 SMNVEV (reference sequence). The CDR3 totals 14 residues. The CDR3 DNA follows: TGTGCCAGCAGCCCGGGCTGGGTAATGGAGACCCAGTACTTC. Translating gives CASSPGWVMETQYF.

This clonotype was seen a few times. The gene calls are TRBV2 and TRBJ2-7; TRBD2 aligns across 13 bases. V shed 6 bases and J 7 bases; nucleotides not matched to a gene: 6. Germline CDR1 is SNHLY and CDR2 is FYNNEI. This CDR3 is 14 amino acids long. CDR3 in amino acids: CASSAGLAGTEQYF. CDR3 DNA sequence: TGTGCCAGCAGCGCGGGACTAGCGGGAACGGAGCAGTACTTC. Full variable domain (remainder filled in from reference TRBV2 and TRBJ2-7): EPEVTQTPSHQVTQMGQEVILRCVPISNHLYFYWYRQILGQKVEFLVSFYNNEISEKSEIFDDQFSVERPDGSNFTLKIRSTKLEDSAMYFCASSAGLAGTEQYFGPGTRLTVT.

This clonotype has only a few counts. The chain has TRBV7-9 and TRBJ2-2; 8 nucleotides line up with TRBD1. V lost 5 bases, J lost 10 bases, and 9 bases stayed unmatched. Germline CDR1 and CDR2: SEHNR and FQNEAQ (reference sequence). This CDR3 spans 14 amino acids. The CDR3 DNA follows: TGTGCCAGCAGCCCGAGGACAGGGCTCGTGGAGCTGTTTTTT. This codes for CASSPRTGLVELFF.

This chain joins TRBV11-2 and TRBJ2-3, with 10 bases matching TRBD2. V gave up 5 bases and J gave up 5 bases; unmatched junction bases: 22. Germline lookup yields CDR1 SGHAT and CDR2 FQNNGV. This CDR3 spans 20 amino acids. CDR3 nucleotide sequence: TGTGCCAGCAGCCCCCGTCCCAACCCGCTAGCGGGAGATAAGGGAGATACGCAGTATTTT. Protein product: CASSPRPNPLAGDKGDTQYF.

V and J are TRBV7-2 and TRBJ2-1; D perhaps matches TRBD1 (6 bases). The germline V gene has CDR1 SGHTA and CDR2 FQGNSA. V was cut by 4 bases and J by 2 bases, with 9 bases left in between. The CDR3 covers 14 residues. This chain's CDR3 is CASSYRDAYNEQFF. The CDR3 DNA is TGTGCCAGCAGCTACAGGGACGCCTACAATGAGCAGTTCTTC.

The chain couples TRBV2 to TRBJ2-1; weak D call: TRBD1 (6 bases). The germline V gene encodes CDR1 SNHLY and CDR2 FYNNEI. The CDR3 is 14 amino acids. V was trimmed by 6 bases and J by 6 bases, leaving 15 bases between them. CDR3 DNA sequence: TGTGCCAGCAGAGCCTTTACAGGGCTCAATGAGCAGTTCTTC. It translates to CASRAFTGLNEQFF. Full variable domain (outside the CDR3, taken from reference TRBV2 and TRBJ2-1): EPEVTQTPSHQVTQMGQEVILRCVPISNHLYFYWYRQILGQKVEFLVSFYNNEISEKSEIFDDQFSVERPDGSNFTLKIRSTKLEDSAMYFCASRAFTGLNEQFFGPGTRLTVL.

The chain combines TRBV4-3 with TRBJ1-6, with 7 bases that match TRBD1. Germline CDR1 is LGHNA and CDR2 is YSLEER. This CDR3 region has 15 residues. The J segment lost 10 bases and the V segment lost 0 bases, leaving 6 bases of the junction unmatched. The CDR3 DNA follows: TGCGCCAGCAGCCAAGATCGCCAGGGGGGCTCACCCCTCCACTTT. Protein product: CASSQDRQGGSPLHF.

The gene calls are TRBV6-1 and TRBJ2-1; D is uncertain. The CDR3 has 14 amino acids. Germline CDR1 MNHNS, CDR2 SASEGT. Trimming took 1 base from V and 8 from J, leaving 12 bases between them. CDR3 residues: CASSEEALDDEQFF. CDR3 nucleotides: TGTGCCAGCAGTGAAGAGGCTCTAGACGATGAGCAGTTCTTC.

This chain links TRBV7-9 with TRBJ2-7; D not resolved. V lost 5 bases to trimming and J lost 6 bases, with 20 bases between them. Germline values: CDR1 SEHNR, CDR2 FQNEAQ (reference sequence). The CDR3 has 15 residues. The CDR3 protein is CASSPPAPQGAEQYF. DNA of the CDR3: TGTGCCAGCAGCCCCCCAGCCCCCCAAGGTGCCGAGCAGTACTTC. The full variable domain, completed using reference TRBV7-9 and TRBJ2-7, is DTGVSQNPRHKITKRGQNVTFRCDPISEHNRLYWYRQTLGQGPEFLTYFQNEAQLEKSRLLSDRFSAERPKGSFSTLEIQRTEQGDSAMYLCASSPPAPQGAEQYFGPGTRLTVT.